This T cell receptor (beta chain) was retrieved from a study of T cells in Graves' hyperthyroidism and ophthalmopathy. This clonotype was found many times. Amplified TCR beta CDR3 regions derived from RNA transcripts. The TCR CDR3 was amplified in a first-round RT-PCR using the HTBI primer set. TCRdb re-called the multiplex PCR reads through MiXCR, storing one row per CDR3 protein. The repertoire includes 500,000 to 700,000 distinct CDR3 sequences, 16% of them detected once, and 15% to 20% sits in the top ten. The CDR3 extends over 14 amino acids. Germline V CDR1 and CDR2: MNHNS, SASEGT. With V trimmed by 10 bases and J by 5 bases, 8 bases remained unmatched. The study defined stable Graves' hyperthyroidism as no ophthalmopathy progression within 18 months. The PBMCs were taken from under 12 ml of fresh peripheral blood.

V and J are TRBV6-1 and TRBJ1-5; TRBD1 aligns across 10 bases. The sequencing input was blood. The source of this sequence is a woman in her late teens or twenties with Graves' hyperthyroidism. The CDR3 sequence is CATNRDRGYQPQHF. The CDR3 DNA is TGTGCCACGAACCGGGACAGGGGATATCAGCCCCAGCATTTT.